What follows are 11 T cell receptor beta chains derived from one specimen sequenced in a study of blood T cell repertoires in COVID-19. Only in-frame clones appear in the TCRdb table, and some are missing; sequencing was by immunoSEQ multiplex PCR. The sample holds 450,000 or so clones, about 91% seen once. The sample was peripheral blood. These receptors all stem from a man aged 18 to 30 with COVID-19, enrolled during active disease.

The rearrangement links TRBV2 to TRBJ1-1; unclear D gene. V was trimmed by 3 bases and J by 7 bases, leaving 15 bases between them. CDR1 and CDR2 (germline): SNHLY, FYNNEI. The CDR3 has 14 residues. The CDR3 region has the DNA TGTGCCAGCAGTGACGAGGGCGGTTCCGGTGAAGCTTTCTTT. Protein: CASSDEGGSGEAFF.

The chain recombines TRBV6-5 with TRBJ2-1, with D tentatively TRBD2 (6 bases). The length of the CDR3 is 15 residues. Looked up from germline, CDR1 is MNHEY and CDR2 is SVGAGI. Trimming cost V 6 bases and J 3 bases, with 15 bases left between them. CDR3 DNA sequence: TGTGCCAGCAGCTTCCGGGACTTTAGCTACAATGAGCAGTTCTTC. Its translation is CASSFRDFSYNEQFF.

This chain uses TRBV27 with TRBJ2-1; the D is unclear. Deletions cut 0 bases from V and 2 bases from J, with 11 bases between. CDR3 size: 16 residues. CDR1 MNHEY and CDR2 SMNVEV come from the germline V gene (reference sequence). Written as DNA, the CDR3 is TGTGCCAGCAGTTTATCTCAGGTCCCTCCCTACAATGAGCAGTTCTTC. Its translation is CASSLSQVPPYNEQFF.

This chain uses TRBV7-9 with TRBJ1-1, with TRBD1 matching 7 bases. This CDR3 spans 14 amino acids. Germline lookup yields CDR1 SEHNR and CDR2 FQNEAQ (reference sequence). Trimming cost V 1 base and J 3 bases; bases outside gene matches: 2. The CDR3 DNA reads as TGTGCCAGCAGCTTAGAGCAGGGGGACACTGAAGCTTTCTTT. This gives the protein CASSLEQGDTEAFF. The full variable domain, its missing parts supplied by reference TRBV7-9 and TRBJ1-1, is DTGVSQNPRHKITKRGQNVTFRCDPISEHNRLYWYRQTLGQGPEFLTYFQNEAQLEKSRLLSDRFSAERPKGSFSTLEIQRTEQGDSAMYLCASSLEQGDTEAFFGQGTRLTVV.

The rearrangement joins TRBV7-2 to TRBJ1-4; possibly TRBD1 for D (5 bases). The germline CDR1 and CDR2 sequences are SGHTA and FQGNSA. CDR3 size: 15 residues. Trimming took 1 base from V and 4 from J, leaving 10 bases between them. CDR3 amino acids: CASSLDGQNNEKLFF. The CDR3 bases are TGTGCCAGCAGCTTAGACGGACAAAATAATGAAAAACTGTTTTTT.

The CDR3 is CASSFGQTYEQYF. Here the CDR3 DNA reads TGTGCCAGCAGCTTTGGGCAGACCTACGAGCAGTACTTC. V usage is TRBV5-4 and J usage is TRBJ2-7; D is uncertain. V was cut by 2 bases and J by 2 bases, with 8 bases left in between. The germline V gene has CDR1 SGHNT and CDR2 YYREEE (reference sequence). This CDR3 is built from 13 residues. The full variable domain, completed using reference TRBV5-4 and TRBJ2-7, is ETGVTQSPTHLIKTRGQQVTLRCSSQSGHNTVSWYQQALGQGPQFIFQYYREEENGRGNFPPRFSGLQFPNYSSELNVNALELDDSALYLCASSFGQTYEQYFGPGTRLTVT.

The chain recombines TRBV5-4 with TRBJ2-2; D possibly corresponds to TRBD1 (6 bases). CDR3 length equals 15 residues. Trimming left V 0 bases short and J 4 bases short, with 10 bases between. CDR1 and CDR2 (germline): SGHNT, YYREEE (reference sequence). The DNA of the CDR3 is TGTGCCAGCAGCTTGGACTTACAGGGCACCGGGGAGCTGTTTTTT. Amino acid sequence: CASSLDLQGTGELFF.

The rearrangement uses TRBV4-2 and TRBJ1-2; D may be TRBD1 (5 bases). The CDR3 totals 16 residues. Between the trimmed V and J ends, which lost 0 bases and 6 bases, there was a span of 17 bases. CDR1 and CDR2 from the germline V gene are LGHNA and YNFKEQ. DNA for the CDR3: TGTGCCAGCAGCCAAGATCCAGGACACCTAGAAGATGGCTACACCTTC. Translation gives CASSQDPGHLEDGYTF.

The chain joins TRBV5-4 to TRBJ2-3, with 13 bases matching TRBD2. Trimming took 3 bases from V and 3 from J; bases not matched to a gene: 4. The V gene's germline CDR1 is SGHNT and CDR2 YYREEE (reference sequence). The CDR3 loop spans 16 amino acids. CDR3 nucleotides: TGTGCCAGCAGCTATGGGACTAGCGGGACGACAGATACGCAGTATTTT. Translated: CASSYGTSGTTDTQYF.

The chain employs TRBV12-5 and TRBJ2-4; 9 nucleotides match TRBD2. The ends lost 5 bases at V and 8 bases at J; junction bases unmatched: 13. The CDR3 loop spans 16 amino acids. CDR1 is LGHNT and CDR2 is FRNRAP in the germline V gene. CDR3 region: CASGPPISGGVHIQYF. The CDR3 nucleotides are TGTGCTAGTGGTCCGCCAATTAGCGGGGGAGTCCACATTCAGTACTTC.

This chain uses TRBV21-1 with TRBJ1-1; TRBD1 reflects the table's D call only, with no check against the DNA. TRBV21-1 is noted as a pseudogene. This CDR3 region has 18 residues. CDR3 sequence (DNA): TGTGCCAGCAGCGGACAGGCGGGACCCGGGGGCTCTAGCACTGAAGCTTTCTTT. Protein sequence: CASSGQAGPGGSSTEAFF.